A single sample gave rise to the 21 T cell receptor beta chains below, sequenced in a study of blood T cell repertoires in COVID-19. Sequencing used immunoSEQ multiplex PCR; TCRdb keeps in-frame clones, though not all of them. This sample has over 200,000 clones; 89% occur once, and the top ten carry approximately 4.3%. Source material: PBMCs or T cells enriched from blood (not recorded which). These receptors were obtained from a woman aged 25 to 39 with acute COVID-19.

This chain links TRBV19 with TRBJ1-1; 7 bases align to TRBD1. This CDR3 is built from 16 residues. V lost 4 bases and J lost 2; bases outside the gene matches: 10. The germline gives CDR1 LNHDA, CDR2 SQIVND (reference sequence). CDR3 loop: CASSKTPGQANTEAFF. The CDR3 DNA reads TGTGCCAGTAGTAAAACCCCCGGACAGGCTAACACTGAAGCTTTCTTT.

The CDR3 reads CASSQDSPGTEAFF. As DNA, the CDR3 is TGCGCCAGCAGCCAAGATAGCCCGGGCACTGAAGCTTTCTTT. V gene TRBV4-1 combines with J gene TRBJ1-1; D is undetermined. Germline values: CDR1 MGHRA, CDR2 YSYEKL. Trimming shortened V by 0 bases and J by 4 bases, and 9 bases separated the two germline ends. The CDR3 consists of 14 residues.

This clone was recorded many times. The CDR3 here is CASERQGRNTIYF. CDR3 DNA sequence: TGTGCCAGCGAACGACAGGGGCGAAACACCATATATTTT. The chain employs TRBV19 and TRBJ1-3, with TRBD1 matching over 8 bases. The CDR3 totals 13 residues. V gave up 9 bases and J gave up 5 bases; unmatched junction bases: 6. Per the germline V gene, CDR1 is LNHDA and CDR2 is SQIVND (reference sequence). Together with reference TRBV19 and TRBJ1-3, the CDR3 gives the full variable domain: DGGITQSPKYLFRKEGQNVTLSCEQNLNHDAMYWYRQDPGQGLRLIYYSQIVNDFQKGDIAEGYSVSREKKESFPLTVTSAQKNPTAFYLCASERQGRNTIYFGEGSWLTVV.

The chain recombines TRBV2 with TRBJ1-2, with D tentatively TRBD1 (5 bases). The CDR3 has 12 amino acids. The germline V gene has CDR1 SNHLY and CDR2 FYNNEI. V lost 8 bases and J 5 bases, leaving 12 bases between the germline ends. The CDR3 DNA follows: TGTGCCAGCCTTCTCAGGGCTTATGGCTACACCTTC. It codes for CASLLRAYGYTF.

V is TRBV25-1 and J is TRBJ1-1; no definite D call. CDR1 and CDR2 from the germline V gene are MGHDK and SYGVNS. The ends were cut back, 6 bases at V and 6 bases at J, with 11 bases in the middle. The CDR3 runs 12 residues. CDR3 region: CASSGVSPEAFF. In nucleotides, the CDR3 is TGTGCCAGCAGCGGGGTTTCGCCTGAAGCTTTCTTT.

This sequence joins TRBV29-1 and TRBJ1-4; TRBD1 matches 10 bases. Germline V lookup: CDR1 SQVTM, CDR2 ANQGSEA. The J segment lost 6 bases and the V segment lost 7 bases, leaving 11 bases of the junction unmatched. The CDR3 contains 15 residues. CDR3 residues: CSASPFGTGDEKLFF. Here the CDR3 DNA reads TGCAGCGCATCCCCTTTTGGGACAGGGGATGAAAAACTGTTTTTT.

This clone was observed once. The J gene is TRBJ1-5, the V gene TRBV19; D remains unclear. Trimming removed 3 bases at V and 2 bases at J, with 11 bases between. Germline values: CDR1 LNHDA, CDR2 SQIVND (reference sequence). This CDR3 region has 15 residues. CDR3 region: CASSIDTSGNQPQHF. The CDR3 DNA reads TGTGCCAGTAGTATTGACACTTCGGGCAATCAGCCCCAGCATTTT. The whole variable domain, filled in from reference TRBV19 and TRBJ1-5, reads DGGITQSPKYLFRKEGQNVTLSCEQNLNHDAMYWYRQDPGQGLRLIYYSQIVNDFQKGDIAEGYSVSREKKESFPLTVTSAQKNPTAFYLCASSIDTSGNQPQHFGDGTRLSIL.

The rearrangement links TRBV25-1 to TRBJ2-7, with D possibly TRBD2 on 7 matching bases. CDR1 and CDR2 from the germline V gene are MGHDK and SYGVNS. The CDR3 totals 13 residues. Trimming left V 10 bases short and J 5 bases short, with 18 bases between. The CDR3 is CAKDGGRTHEQYF. CDR3 bases: TGTGCCAAAGACGGGGGGCGGACTCACGAGCAGTACTTC.

The rearrangement uses TRBV5-4 and TRBJ2-2; D possibly corresponds to TRBD1 (7 bases). The ends were cut back, 2 bases at V and 6 bases at J, with 11 bases in the middle. Germline V gene sequence: CDR1 SGHNT, CDR2 YYREEE (reference sequence). The CDR3 covers 14 residues. The CDR3 nucleotides are TGTGCCAGCAGCTTCGACAGGGAGGCCGGGGAGCTGTTTTTT. As protein: CASSFDREAGELFF.

This clone was detected only a few times. The genes are TRBV5-1 and TRBJ2-1; D might be TRBD1 (5 bases). Germline values: CDR1 SGHRS, CDR2 YFSETQ. V lost 1 base and J lost 3, with 8 bases in between. The CDR3 is 14 amino acids. The CDR3: CASSLPRDYNEQFF. In DNA, the CDR3 is TGCGCCAGCAGCTTGCCCAGGGACTACAATGAGCAGTTCTTC.

The rearrangement joins TRBV30 to TRBJ2-7; 8 bases align to TRBD1. Germline CDR1 GTSNPN, CDR2 SVGIG (reference sequence). CDR3 size: 13 residues. J gave up 5 bases and V 1 base, and 4 bases lay outside the gene matches. In DNA form, the CDR3 reads TGTGCCTGGAGTGGTGACAGGGGCCACGAGCAGTACTTC. This translates into CAWSGDRGHEQYF.

The J gene is TRBJ1-4, the V gene TRBV19; no firm D call. V dropped 10 bases and J dropped 8 bases, with 17 bases sitting between them. The CDR3 is 13 amino acids. Germline assignment: CDR1 LNHDA and CDR2 SQIVND (reference sequence). CDR3 sequence reads: CATAALIGEKLFF. CDR3 coding DNA: TGTGCCACCGCGGCCCTGATTGGGGAAAAACTGTTTTTT.

The chain has TRBV27 and TRBJ1-1, with D perhaps TRBD1 (6 bases). The germline V gene encodes CDR1 MNHEY and CDR2 SMNVEV (reference sequence). Trimming took 5 bases from V and 0 from J, leaving 16 bases between them. There are 16 residues in the CDR3. CDR3 DNA sequence: TGTGCCAGCAGTCAGACCCCGGGACATATGAACACTGAAGCTTTCTTT. The encoded protein is CASSQTPGHMNTEAFF.

The genes are TRBV6-2 or TRBV6-3 and TRBJ2-6; no clear D gene. V shed 4 bases and J shed 0 bases, with 13 bases lying between them. CDR1 MNHEY and CDR2 SVGEGT come from the germline V gene. This CDR3 has 17 amino acids. The CDR3 DNA sequence: TGTGCCAGCAGTTTTGGGCAGACCTTCTCTGGGGCCAACGTCCTGACTTTC. This sequence encodes CASSFGQTFSGANVLTF.

The rearrangement uses TRBV20-1 and TRBJ2-4; D uncertain. The CDR3 runs to 13 residues. The germline V and J ends were trimmed by 3 bases and 4 bases, with 10 bases remaining between them. Per germline, CDR1 DFQATT and CDR2 SNEGSKA (reference sequence). CDR3: CSASWLVKNIQYF. The CDR3 DNA reads as TGCAGTGCTAGTTGGCTAGTAAAAAACATTCAGTACTTC.

The J gene is TRBJ2-7, the V gene TRBV18; 11 bases match TRBD1. The CDR3 extends over 15 amino acids. The germline V gene encodes CDR1 KGHSH and CDR2 LQKENI. V dropped 7 bases and J dropped 5; count of bases not matched to a gene: 10. CDR3 in DNA: TGTGCCAGCTTAAATCCGGACAGGGGGCGAAACGAGCAGTACTTC. This translates into CASLNPDRGRNEQYF.

V and J are TRBV7-8 and TRBJ2-1, with 7 nucleotides matching TRBD1. Germline V gene sequence: CDR1 SGHVS, CDR2 FQNEAQ. This CDR3 contains 14 residues. V was clipped by 7 bases and J by 7 bases; unmatched bases: 10. DNA of the CDR3: TGTGCCAGCACCCTAGGTAAGGGGGCGAATGAGCAGTTCTTC. Its protein product is CASTLGKGANEQFF. Full variable domain (remainder filled in from reference TRBV7-8 and TRBJ2-1): GAGVSQSPRYKVAKRGQDVALRCDPISGHVSLFWYQQALGQGPEFLTYFQNEAQLDKSGLPSDRFFAERPEGSVSTLKIQRTQQEDSAVYLCASTLGKGANEQFFGPGTRLTVL.

This clone was found a few times. The chain employs TRBV9 and TRBJ2-7; 9 bases are shared with TRBD2. CDR3 length: 14 amino acids. Trimming cost V 7 bases and J 1 base; bases outside gene matches: 6. Germline values: CDR1 SGDLS, CDR2 YYNGEE. The CDR3 loop is CASGASGESYEQYF. In DNA, the CDR3 is TGTGCCAGCGGAGCTAGCGGGGAGTCCTACGAGCAGTACTTC.

This chain connects TRBV5-1 to TRBJ2-1; 11 positions match TRBD2. The CDR3 is made up of 16 amino acids. V shed 3 bases, J shed 4 bases, and the junction held 6 bases outside the gene matches. CDR1 and CDR2 (germline): SGHRS, YFSETQ. CDR3 loop: CASSWLGTSGYNEQFF. The DNA for the CDR3 is TGCGCCAGCAGCTGGCTCGGGACTAGCGGTTACAATGAGCAGTTCTTC.

V and J are TRBV9 and TRBJ2-3, with 10 bases identical to TRBD1. J lost 3 bases, V lost 0 bases, and 4 bases had no gene match. Germline CDR1 SGDLS, CDR2 YYNGEE. The CDR3 is made up of 16 amino acids. Here the CDR3 DNA reads TGTGCCAGCAGCGTAGCCGGGACAGGGGATACAGATACGCAGTATTTT. Translated: CASSVAGTGDTDTQYF.

The chain links TRBV18 to TRBJ2-7; 9 bases match TRBD1. Trimming removed 3 bases from V and 4 bases from J; junction bases left unmatched: 13. The CDR3 has 17 amino acids. CDR1 is KGHSH and CDR2 is LQKENI in the germline V gene. The CDR3, as DNA: TGTGCCAGCTCACCCGGGACGGTTGGGGACAGGGCATACGAGCAGTACTTC. Translation: CASSPGTVGDRAYEQYF.